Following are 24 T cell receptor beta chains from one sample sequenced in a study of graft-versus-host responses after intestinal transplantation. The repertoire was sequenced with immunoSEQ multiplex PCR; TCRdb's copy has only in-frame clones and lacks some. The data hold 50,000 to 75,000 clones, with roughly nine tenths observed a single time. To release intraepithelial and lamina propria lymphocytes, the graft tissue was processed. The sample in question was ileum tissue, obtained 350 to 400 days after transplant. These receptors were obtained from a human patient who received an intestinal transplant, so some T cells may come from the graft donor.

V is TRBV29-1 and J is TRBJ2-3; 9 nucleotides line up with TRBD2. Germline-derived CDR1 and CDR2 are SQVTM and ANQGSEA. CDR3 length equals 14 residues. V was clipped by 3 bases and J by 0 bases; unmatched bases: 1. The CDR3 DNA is TGCAGCGTTGAGGGACTAGCTAGCACAGATACGCAGTATTTT. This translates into CSVEGLASTDTQYF.

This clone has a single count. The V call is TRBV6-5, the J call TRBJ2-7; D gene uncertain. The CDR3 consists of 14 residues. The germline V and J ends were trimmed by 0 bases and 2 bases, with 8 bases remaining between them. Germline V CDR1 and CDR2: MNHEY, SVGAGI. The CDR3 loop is CASSYSQSTYEQYF. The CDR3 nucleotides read TGTGCCAGCAGTTACTCACAGAGTACCTACGAGCAGTACTTC.

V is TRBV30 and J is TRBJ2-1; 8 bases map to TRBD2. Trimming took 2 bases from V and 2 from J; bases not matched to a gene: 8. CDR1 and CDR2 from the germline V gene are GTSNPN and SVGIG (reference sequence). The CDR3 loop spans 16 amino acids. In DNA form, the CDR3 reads TGTGCCTGGAGTTTGGGTGGTAGCGGGACCTACAATGAGCAGTTCTTC. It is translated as CAWSLGGSGTYNEQFF.

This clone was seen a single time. CDR3 in amino acids: CASSKLSIETDTQYF. Written as DNA, the CDR3 is TGCGCCAGCAGCAAACTCTCCATTGAAACAGATACGCAGTATTTT. V and J are TRBV5-1 and TRBJ2-3; D is unresolved. There are 15 residues in the CDR3. Trimming took 4 bases from V and 3 from J, leaving 15 bases between them. CDR1 is SGHRS and CDR2 is YFSETQ in the germline V gene.

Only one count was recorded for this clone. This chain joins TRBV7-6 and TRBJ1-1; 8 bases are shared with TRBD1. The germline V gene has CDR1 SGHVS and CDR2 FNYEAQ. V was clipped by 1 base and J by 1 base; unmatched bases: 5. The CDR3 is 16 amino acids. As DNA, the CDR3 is TGTGCCAGCAGCTTAGAGTCCGGACAGGGGAACACTGAAGCTTTCTTT. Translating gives CASSLESGQGNTEAFF.

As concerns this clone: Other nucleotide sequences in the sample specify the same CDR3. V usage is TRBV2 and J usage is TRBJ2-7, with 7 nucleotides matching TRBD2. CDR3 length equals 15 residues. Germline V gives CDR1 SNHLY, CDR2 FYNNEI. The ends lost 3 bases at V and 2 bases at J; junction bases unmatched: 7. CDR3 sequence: CASSEGEGGTYEQYF. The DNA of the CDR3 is TGTGCCAGCAGTGAGGGGGAGGGAGGGACCTACGAGCAGTACTTC.

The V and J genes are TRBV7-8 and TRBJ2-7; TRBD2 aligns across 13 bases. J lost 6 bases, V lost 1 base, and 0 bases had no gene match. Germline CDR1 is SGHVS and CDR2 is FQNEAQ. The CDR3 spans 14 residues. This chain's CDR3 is CASSLGLAGGEQYF. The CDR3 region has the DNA TGTGCCAGCAGCTTAGGACTAGCGGGAGGCGAGCAGTACTTC.

CDR3 residues: CSVERAGGPDEQFF. Written as DNA, the CDR3 is TGCAGCGTTGAAAGAGCGGGAGGGCCGGATGAGCAGTTCTTC. This sequence joins TRBV29-1 and TRBJ2-1; 10 positions match TRBD2. The CDR3 runs to 14 residues. Germline CDR1 SQVTM, CDR2 ANQGSEA. Trimming at V came to 2 bases and at J to 8 bases, leaving 6 bases not matched to a gene.

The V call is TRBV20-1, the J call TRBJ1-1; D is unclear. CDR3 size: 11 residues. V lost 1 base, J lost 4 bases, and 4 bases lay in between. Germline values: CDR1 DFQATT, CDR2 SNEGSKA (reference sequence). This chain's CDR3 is CSARVSTEAFF. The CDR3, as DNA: TGCAGTGCTAGAGTATCCACTGAAGCTTTCTTT.

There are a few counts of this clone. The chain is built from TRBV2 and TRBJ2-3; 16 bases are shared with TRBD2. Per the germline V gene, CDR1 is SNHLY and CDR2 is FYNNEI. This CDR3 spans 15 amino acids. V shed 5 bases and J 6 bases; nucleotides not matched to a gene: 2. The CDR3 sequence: CASSKGLAGGDTQYF. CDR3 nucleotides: TGTGCCAGCAGTAAGGGACTAGCGGGAGGGGATACGCAGTATTTT.

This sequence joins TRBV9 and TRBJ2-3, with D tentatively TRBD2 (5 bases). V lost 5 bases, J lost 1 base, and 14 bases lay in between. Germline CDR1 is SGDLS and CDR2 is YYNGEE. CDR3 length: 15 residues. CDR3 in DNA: TGTGCCAGCAGTTCCAGCGGCGCCGGCACAGATACGCAGTATTTT. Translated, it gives CASSSSGAGTDTQYF.

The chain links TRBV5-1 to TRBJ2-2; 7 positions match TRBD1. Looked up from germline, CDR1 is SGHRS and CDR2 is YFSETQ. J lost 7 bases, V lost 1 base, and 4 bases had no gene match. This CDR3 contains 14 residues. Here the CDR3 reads CASSLRGRNGELFF. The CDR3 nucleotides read TGCGCCAGCAGCTTGAGGGGGCGAAACGGGGAGCTGTTTTTT.

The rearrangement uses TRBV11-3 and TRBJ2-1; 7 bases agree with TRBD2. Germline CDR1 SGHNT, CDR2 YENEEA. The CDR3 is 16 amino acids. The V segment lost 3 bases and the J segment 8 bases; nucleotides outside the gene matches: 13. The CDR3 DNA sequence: TGTGCCAGCAGCTTCGGGGTCGGGCGGGGGAGCGATGAGCAGTTCTTC. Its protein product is CASSFGVGRGSDEQFF.

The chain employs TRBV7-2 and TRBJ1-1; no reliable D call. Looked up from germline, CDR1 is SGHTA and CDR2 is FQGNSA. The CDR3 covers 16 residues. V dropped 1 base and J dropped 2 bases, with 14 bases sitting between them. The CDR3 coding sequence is TGTGCCAGCAGCTTAGATCCGGGCTTCATAAACACTGAAGCTTTCTTT. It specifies CASSLDPGFINTEAFF.

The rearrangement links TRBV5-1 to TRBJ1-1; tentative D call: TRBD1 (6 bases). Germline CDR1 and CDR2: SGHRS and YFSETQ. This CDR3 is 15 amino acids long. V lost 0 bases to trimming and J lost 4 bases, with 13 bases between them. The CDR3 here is CASSLGNRGATEAFF. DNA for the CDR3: TGCGCCAGCAGCTTGGGCAATCGGGGGGCCACTGAAGCTTTCTTT. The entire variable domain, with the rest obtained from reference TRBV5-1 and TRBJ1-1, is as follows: KAGVTQTPRYLIKTRGQQVTLSCSPISGHRSVSWYQQTPGQGLQFLFEYFSETQRNKGNFPGRFSGRQFSNSRSEMNVSTLELGDSALYLCASSLGNRGATEAFFGQGTRLTVV.

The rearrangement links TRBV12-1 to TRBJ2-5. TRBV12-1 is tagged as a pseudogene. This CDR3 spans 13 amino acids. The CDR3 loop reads CASSSRVGETQYF. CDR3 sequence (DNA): TGTGCCAGCAGCTCCCGGGTAGGGGAGACCCAGTACTTC.

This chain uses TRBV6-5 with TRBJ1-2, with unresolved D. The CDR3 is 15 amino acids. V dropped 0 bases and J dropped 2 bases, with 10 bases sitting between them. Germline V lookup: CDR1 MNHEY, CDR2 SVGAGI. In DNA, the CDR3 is TGTGCCAGCAGTTACTCGAGGGCCGGGAACTATGGCTACACCTTC. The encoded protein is CASSYSRAGNYGYTF.

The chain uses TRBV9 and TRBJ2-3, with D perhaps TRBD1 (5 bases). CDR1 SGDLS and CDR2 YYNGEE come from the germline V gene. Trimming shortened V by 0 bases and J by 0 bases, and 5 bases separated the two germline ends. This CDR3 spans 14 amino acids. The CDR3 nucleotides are TGTGCCAGCAGCGTAGAGGGGAGCACAGATACGCAGTATTTT. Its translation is CASSVEGSTDTQYF. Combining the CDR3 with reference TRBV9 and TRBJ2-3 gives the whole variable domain DSGVTQTPKHLITATGQRVTLRCSPRSGDLSVYWYQQSLDQGLQFLIQYYNGEERAKGNILERFSAQQFPDLHSELNLSSLELGDSALYFCASSVEGSTDTQYFGPGTRLTVL.

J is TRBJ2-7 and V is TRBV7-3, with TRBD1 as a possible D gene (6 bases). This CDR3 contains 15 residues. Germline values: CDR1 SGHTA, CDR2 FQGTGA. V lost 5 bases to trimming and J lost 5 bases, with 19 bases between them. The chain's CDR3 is CASSPTGLPQNEQYF. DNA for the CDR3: TGTGCCAGCAGCCCCACAGGGCTCCCCCAGAACGAGCAGTACTTC.

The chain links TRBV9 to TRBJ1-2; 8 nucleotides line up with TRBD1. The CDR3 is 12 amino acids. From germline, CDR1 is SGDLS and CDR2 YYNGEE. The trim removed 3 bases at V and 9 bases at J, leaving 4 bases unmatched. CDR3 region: CASSADRASYTF. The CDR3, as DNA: TGTGCCAGCAGCGCGGACAGGGCGAGCTACACCTTC.

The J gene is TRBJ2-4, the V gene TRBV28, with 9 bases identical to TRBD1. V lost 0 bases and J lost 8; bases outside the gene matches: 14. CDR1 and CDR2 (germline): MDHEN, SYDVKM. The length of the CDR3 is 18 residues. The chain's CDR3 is CASSLWPGTGFDRDIQYF. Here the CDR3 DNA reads TGTGCCAGCAGTTTATGGCCCGGGACAGGGTTTGATAGGGACATTCAGTACTTC.

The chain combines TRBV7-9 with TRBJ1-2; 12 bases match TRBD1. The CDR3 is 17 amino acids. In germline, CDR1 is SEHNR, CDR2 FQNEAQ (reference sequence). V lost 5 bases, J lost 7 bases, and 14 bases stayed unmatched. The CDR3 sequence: CASSPVPGQGAVVGYTF. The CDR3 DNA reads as TGTGCCAGCAGCCCCGTCCCGGGACAGGGGGCGGTGGTTGGCTACACCTTC. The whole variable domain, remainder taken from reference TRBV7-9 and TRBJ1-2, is DTGVSQNPRHKITKRGQNVTFRCDPISEHNRLYWYRQTLGQGPEFLTYFQNEAQLEKSRLLSDRFSAERPKGSFSTLEIQRTEQGDSAMYLCASSPVPGQGAVVGYTFGSGTRLTVV.

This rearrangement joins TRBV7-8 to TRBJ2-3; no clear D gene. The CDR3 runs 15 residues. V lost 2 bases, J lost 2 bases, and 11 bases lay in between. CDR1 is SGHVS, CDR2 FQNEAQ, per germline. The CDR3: CASSLLGGITDTQYF. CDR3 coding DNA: TGTGCCAGCAGCTTACTTGGCGGAATCACAGATACGCAGTATTTT.

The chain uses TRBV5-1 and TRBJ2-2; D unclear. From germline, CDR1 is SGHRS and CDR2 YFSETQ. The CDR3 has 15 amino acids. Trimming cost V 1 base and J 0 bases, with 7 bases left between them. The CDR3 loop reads CASSLRTANTGELFF. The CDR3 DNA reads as TGCGCCAGCAGCTTGCGTACGGCGAACACCGGGGAGCTGTTTTTT.